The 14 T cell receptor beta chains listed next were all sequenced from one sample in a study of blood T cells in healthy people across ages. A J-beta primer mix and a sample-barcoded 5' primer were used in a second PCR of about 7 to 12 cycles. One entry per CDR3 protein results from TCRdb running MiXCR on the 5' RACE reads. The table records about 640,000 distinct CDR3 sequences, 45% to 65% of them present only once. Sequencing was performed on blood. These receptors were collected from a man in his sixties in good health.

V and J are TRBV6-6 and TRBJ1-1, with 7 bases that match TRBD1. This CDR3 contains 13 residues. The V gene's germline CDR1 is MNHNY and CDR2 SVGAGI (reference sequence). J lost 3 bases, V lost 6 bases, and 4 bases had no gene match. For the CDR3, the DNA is TGTGCCAGCAGACTCGACAGGGACACTGAAGCTTTCTTT. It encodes CASRLDRDTEAFF.

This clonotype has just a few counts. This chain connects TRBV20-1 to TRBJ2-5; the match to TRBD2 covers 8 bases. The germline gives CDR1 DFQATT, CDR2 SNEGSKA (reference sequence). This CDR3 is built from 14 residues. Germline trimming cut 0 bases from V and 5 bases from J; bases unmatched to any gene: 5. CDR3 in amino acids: CSARDPGGQETQYF. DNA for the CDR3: TGCAGTGCTAGAGATCCGGGGGGGCAGGAGACCCAGTACTTC.

The CDR3: CASSPKMPQGAGANVLTF. For the CDR3, the DNA is TGTGCCAGCAGCCCAAAAATGCCTCAGGGGGCTGGGGCCAACGTCCTGACTTTC. V gene TRBV7-6 combines with J gene TRBJ2-6; 7 nucleotides line up with TRBD1. From germline, CDR1 is SGHVS and CDR2 FNYEAQ. With 5 bases clipped from V and 2 bases from J, the junction kept 12 bases outside the gene matches. CDR3 length: 18 residues.

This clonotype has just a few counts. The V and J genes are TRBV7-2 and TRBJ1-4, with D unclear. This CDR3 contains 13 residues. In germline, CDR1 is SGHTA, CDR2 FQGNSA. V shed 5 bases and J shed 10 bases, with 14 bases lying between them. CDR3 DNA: TGTGCCAGCAGCCGACTCAATAACGGAAAACTGTTTTTT. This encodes CASSRLNNGKLFF. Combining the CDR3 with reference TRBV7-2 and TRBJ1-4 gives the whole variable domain GAGVSQSPSNKVTEKGKDVELRCDPISGHTALYWYRQSLGQGLEFLIYFQGNSAPDKSGLPSDRFSAERTGGSVSTLTIQRTQQEDSAVYLCASSRLNNGKLFFGSGTQLSVL.

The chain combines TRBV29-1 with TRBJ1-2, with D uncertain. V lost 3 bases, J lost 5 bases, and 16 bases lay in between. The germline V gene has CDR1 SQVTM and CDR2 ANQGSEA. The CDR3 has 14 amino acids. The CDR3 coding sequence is TGCAGCGTTGATCGAACGGATGGGGAATATGGCTACACCTTC. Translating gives CSVDRTDGEYGYTF.

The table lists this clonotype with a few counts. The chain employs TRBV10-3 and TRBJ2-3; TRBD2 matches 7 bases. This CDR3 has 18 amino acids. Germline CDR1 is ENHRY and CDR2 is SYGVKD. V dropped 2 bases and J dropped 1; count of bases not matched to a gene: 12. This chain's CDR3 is CAISESGTGVLRTDTQYF. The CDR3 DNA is TGTGCCATCAGTGAGAGCGGGACTGGGGTCCTACGCACAGATACGCAGTATTTT.

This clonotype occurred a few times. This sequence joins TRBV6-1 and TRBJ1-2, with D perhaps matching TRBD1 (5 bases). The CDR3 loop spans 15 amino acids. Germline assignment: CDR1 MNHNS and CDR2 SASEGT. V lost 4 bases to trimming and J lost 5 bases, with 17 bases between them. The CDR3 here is CASSASGTEVYGYTF. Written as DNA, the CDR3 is TGTGCCAGCAGTGCTTCAGGGACGGAGGTTTATGGCTACACCTTC.

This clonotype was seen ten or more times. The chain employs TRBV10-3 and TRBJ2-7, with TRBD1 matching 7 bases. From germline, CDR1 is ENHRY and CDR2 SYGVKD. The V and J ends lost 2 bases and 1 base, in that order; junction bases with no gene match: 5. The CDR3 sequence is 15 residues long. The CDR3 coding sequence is TGTGCCATCAGTGAGCTACAGGGGTTATCCTACGAGCAGTACTTC. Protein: CAISELQGLSYEQYF.

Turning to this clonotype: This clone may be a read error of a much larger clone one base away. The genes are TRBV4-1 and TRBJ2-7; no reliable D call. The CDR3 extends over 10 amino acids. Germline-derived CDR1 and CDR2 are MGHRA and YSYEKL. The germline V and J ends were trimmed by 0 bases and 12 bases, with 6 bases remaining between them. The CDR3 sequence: CASSQDVPYF. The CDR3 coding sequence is TGCGCCAGCAGCCAAGATGTCCCGTACTTC.

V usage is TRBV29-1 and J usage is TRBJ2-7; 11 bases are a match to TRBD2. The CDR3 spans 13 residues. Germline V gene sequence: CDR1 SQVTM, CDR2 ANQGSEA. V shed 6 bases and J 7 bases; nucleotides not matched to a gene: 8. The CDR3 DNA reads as TGCAGCGTACTATCCGGGACTAGCGGAGAGCAGTACTTC. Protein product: CSVLSGTSGEQYF.

The CDR3 nucleotides are TGTGCCAGCAGCCCCAGACCGGGACCTCCTTTTGAAAAACTGTTTTTT. Protein sequence: CASSPRPGPPFEKLFF. V is TRBV21-1 and J is TRBJ1-4; the table's D call, TRBD1, was not checked against the DNA. TRBV21-1 is a pseudogene locus. The CDR3 is 16 residues long.

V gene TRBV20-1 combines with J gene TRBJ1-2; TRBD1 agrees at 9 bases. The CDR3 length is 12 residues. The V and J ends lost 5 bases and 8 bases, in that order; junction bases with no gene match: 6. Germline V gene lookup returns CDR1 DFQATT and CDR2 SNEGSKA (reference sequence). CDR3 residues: CSAGGQGRGYTF. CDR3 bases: TGCAGTGCTGGGGGACAGGGTCGCGGCTACACCTTC.

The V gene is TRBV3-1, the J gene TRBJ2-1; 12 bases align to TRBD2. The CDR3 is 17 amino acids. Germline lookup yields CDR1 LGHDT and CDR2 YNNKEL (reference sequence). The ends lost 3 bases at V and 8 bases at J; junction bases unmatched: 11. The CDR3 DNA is TGTGCCAGCAGCCATCCTTTGACTAGCGGGGGTAACGATGAGCAGTTCTTC. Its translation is CASSHPLTSGGNDEQFF.

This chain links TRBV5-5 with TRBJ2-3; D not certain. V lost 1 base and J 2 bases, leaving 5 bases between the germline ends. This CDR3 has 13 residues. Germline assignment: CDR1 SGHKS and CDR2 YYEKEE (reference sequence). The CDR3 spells CASSLQFTDTQYF. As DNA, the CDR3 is TGTGCCAGCAGCTTGCAGTTCACAGATACGCAGTATTTT.